The following is a TCR beta chain sequence with its context. Time point given: cycle 4 day 1 (C4D1), after more than five weeks of nivolumab. With no exception, relapse followed autologous stem cell transplantation in all patients, and brentuximab vedotin exposure varied. Researchers report purifying CD4+ T cells from thawed PBMCs by magnetic negative selection. Trimming stripped 0 bases from V and 6 bases from J, with 15 bases between. This CDR3 is built from 15 residues. CDR1 SGDLS and CDR2 YYNGEE come from the germline V gene. The data were taken from a study of PD-1 blockade in classical Hodgkin lymphoma. The table came from immunoSEQ multiplex PCR; TCRdb's copy has only in-frame clones and leaves some out. The profile shows 30,000 to 35,000 clones, about 86% of them singletons.

This TCR came from a human donor with classical Hodgkin lymphoma. Sequenced here: CD4+ T cells from blood, sampled before the fourth cycle of nivolumab. The V call is TRBV9, the J call TRBJ1-1, with D perhaps TRBD1 (5 bases). For the CDR3, the DNA is TGTGCCAGCAGCGTAGACCCAGGGAGAAGCCCTGAAGCTTTCTTT. Protein: CASSVDPGRSPEAFF.